The rows below give T cell receptor beta chains drawn from one sample of a study of identical twins. TCRdb itself ran the 5' RACE reads through MiXCR, one entry per CDR3 protein. There are 240,000 or so distinct CDR3 sequences in the sample; approximately 7% occur only once, and 3.5% to 4% lies in the top ten. The sample was also reused in another study, on yellow fever vaccine responses in identical twins.

The source material was memory (CD45RO+) T cells sorted from blood. These receptor sequences come from a woman younger than 30 in good health. CDR3s include the opening cysteine and the closing phenylalanine or tryptophan. D genes are given only for firm matches. For some rows the clone size is stated as once, few or many, or as a class when expanded; others skip it.

D gene: TRBD1; V gene: TRBV29-1; clone size: -; J gene: TRBJ1-2; CDR3 protein: CSTGTGDRGYTF; CDR3 DNA: TGCAGCACTGGGACAGGAGATCGGGGCTACACCTTC
D gene: TRBD1; V gene: TRBV10-3; clone size: -; J gene: TRBJ2-5; CDR3 protein: CAISFRWRQGFRPETQYF; CDR3 DNA: TGTGCCATCAGCTTTAGATGGAGACAGGGTTTTAGGCCAGAGACCCAGTACTTC
D gene: -; V gene: TRBV6-6; clone size: few; J gene: TRBJ2-1; CDR3 protein: CASSNRIGDEQFF; CDR3 DNA: TGTGCCAGCAGTAACCGGATAGGGGATGAGCAGTTCTTC
D gene: -; V gene: TRBV24-1; clone size: few; J gene: TRBJ2-5; CDR3 protein: CATSDNRDPRGETQYF; CDR3 DNA: TGTGCCACCAGTGATAACCGGGACCCAAGGGGGGAGACCCAGTACTTC
D gene: TRBD1; V gene: TRBV5-1; clone size: few; J gene: TRBJ1-1; CDR3 protein: CASSKDRTEAFF; CDR3 DNA: TGCGCCAGCAGCAAGGACAGGACTGAAGCTTTCTTT
D gene: TRBD2; V gene: TRBV6-5; clone size: few; J gene: TRBJ2-7; CDR3 protein: CASSYKYGTTLYEQYF; CDR3 DNA: TGTGCCAGCAGTTACAAGTACGGGACTACCCTCTACGAGCAGTACTTC
D gene: TRBD1; V gene: TRBV6-1; clone size: few; J gene: TRBJ2-3; CDR3 protein: CASLRQGQDTQYF; CDR3 DNA: TGTGCCAGCCTTAGACAGGGACAAGATACGCAGTATTTT
D gene: -; V gene: TRBV29-1; clone size: many; J gene: TRBJ1-1; CDR3 protein: CSVRFPNTEAFF; CDR3 DNA: TGCAGCGTCCGTTTCCCGAACACTGAAGCTTTCTTT
D gene: TRBD1; V gene: TRBV29-1; clone size: many; J gene: TRBJ2-3; CDR3 protein: CSVKQGTGTDTQYF; CDR3 DNA: TGCAGCGTAAAACAGGGGACAGGGACAGATACGCAGTATTTT
D gene: -; V gene: TRBV11-2; clone size: few; J gene: TRBJ2-2; CDR3 protein: CASSLEGFADPIGRNTGELFF; CDR3 DNA: TGTGCCAGCAGCCTCGAGGGGTTCGCGGACCCGATCGGGAGGAACACCGGGGAGCTGTTTTTT
D gene: TRBD1; V gene: TRBV6-1; clone size: many; J gene: TRBJ1-6; CDR3 protein: CASKVGDSLNSPLHF; CDR3 DNA: TGTGCCAGCAAAGTTGGGGACAGTCTTAATTCACCCCTCCACTTT
D gene: -; V gene: TRBV29-1; clone size: many; J gene: TRBJ2-2; CDR3 protein: CSVEGQIGELFF; CDR3 DNA: TGCAGCGTTGAGGGGCAGATCGGGGAGCTGTTTTTT
D gene: -; V gene: TRBV20-1; clone size: many; J gene: TRBJ1-5; CDR3 protein: CSASVGGIQPQHF; CDR3 DNA: TGCAGTGCTAGCGTCGGGGGAATTCAGCCCCAGCATTTT
D gene: TRBD1; V gene: TRBV6-5; clone size: many; J gene: TRBJ1-3; CDR3 protein: CASVGTGLSPTF; CDR3 DNA: TGTGCCAGCGTCGGGACAGGCCTTTCGCCGACCTTT
D gene: TRBD2; V gene: TRBV20-1; clone size: few; J gene: TRBJ2-3; CDR3 protein: CSARGVLAGGGVGPDTQYF; CDR3 DNA: TGCAGTGCTAGAGGAGTACTAGCGGGGGGTGGGGTCGGCCCAGATACGCAGTATTTT
D gene: TRBD1; V gene: TRBV10-3; clone size: many; J gene: TRBJ2-1; CDR3 protein: CASGQGSERSNEQFF; CDR3 DNA: TGTGCCAGTGGACAGGGGTCCGAGCGGAGCAATGAGCAGTTCTTC
D gene: TRBD2; V gene: TRBV20-1; clone size: -; J gene: TRBJ2-3; CDR3 protein: CSARGVSGGAPRTDTQYF; CDR3 DNA: TGCAGTGCTAGGGGGGTTAGCGGGGGGGCCCCACGCACAGATACGCAGTATTTT
D gene: -; V gene: TRBV7-6; clone size: many; J gene: TRBJ2-3; CDR3 protein: CASSLASGGDTQYF; CDR3 DNA: TGTGCCAGCAGCTTAGCCAGCGGTGGAGATACGCAGTATTTT
D gene: -; V gene: TRBV6-1; clone size: few; J gene: TRBJ2-7; CDR3 protein: CASSEAASSYEQYF; CDR3 DNA: TGTGCCAGCAGTGAAGCGGCTAGCAGCTACGAGCAGTACTTC
D gene: -; V gene: TRBV27; clone size: few; J gene: TRBJ2-7; CDR3 protein: CASSPVLGEQYF; CDR3 DNA: TGTGCCAGCAGCCCAGTCTTGGGCGAGCAGTACTTC
D gene: -; V gene: TRBV20-1; clone size: many; J gene: TRBJ2-4; CDR3 protein: CSARQLAKNIQYF; CDR3 DNA: TGCAGTGCTAGACAACTAGCCAAAAACATTCAGTACTTC
D gene: -; V gene: TRBV5-5; clone size: many; J gene: TRBJ1-3; CDR3 protein: CASSQGGSGNTIYF; CDR3 DNA: TGTGCCAGCAGCCAAGGGGGCTCTGGAAACACCATATATTTT
D gene: -; V gene: TRBV28; clone size: few; J gene: TRBJ1-1; CDR3 protein: CASSLWGGDGTEAFF; CDR3 DNA: TGTGCCAGCAGTTTATGGGGAGGGGATGGCACTGAAGCTTTCTTT
D gene: TRBD2; V gene: TRBV7-8; clone size: -; J gene: TRBJ2-2; CDR3 protein: CASRPGLAGGVGTGELFF; CDR3 DNA: TGTGCCAGCAGACCAGGACTAGCGGGAGGTGTTGGCACCGGGGAGCTGTTTTTT